The clone carrying this T cell receptor (beta chain) showed up many times. No antigen is known for it. Amplification yielded TCR beta CDR3 regions, with RNA transcripts as the source. First-round RT-PCR with HTBI primers amplified the TCR CDR3 region. TCRdb analysed the multiplex PCR reads with MiXCR anew, one entry per CDR3 protein. The sample consists of around 340,000 distinct CDR3 sequences, roughly 18% of them appearing once. The source of the sample is a study of T cells in Graves' hyperthyroidism and ophthalmopathy. General observations from the study: Ophthalmopathy cases were set apart from stable hyperthyroidism by a 13 V-J model. The model made its ophthalmopathy prediction, and onset followed a median around six months later.

Germline CDR1 GTSNPN, CDR2 SVGIG (reference sequence). Trimming stripped 0 bases from V and 6 bases from J, with 14 bases between. The CDR3 is 14 amino acids. Absent ophthalmopathy progression within 18 months defined stable Graves' hyperthyroidism. The V call is TRBV30, the J call TRBJ1-2, with TRBD1 as a possible D gene (5 bases). Sample: blood. The sequence came from a woman aged 50 to 60 with Graves' hyperthyroidism. The CDR3 coding sequence is TGTGCCTGGAGTGTACTCAGTCAGGGAAATGGCTACACCTTC. Protein product: CAWSVLSQGNGYTF.